This entry features one T cell receptor beta chain sequence. CDR3 length equals 13 residues. The V segment lost 5 bases and the J segment 7 bases; nucleotides outside the gene matches: 4. Germline CDR1 reads LGHDT; CDR2 reads YNNKEL (reference sequence). Original analysis: By means of reference gene primer amplification, nucleated cell counts were estimated. Clones were sequenced by immunoSEQ multiplex PCR, and TCRdb holds only the in-frame ones, with some missing. Clonal size and the V and J genes are those of that table, whereas D and trimming came from the DNA. The sample has roughly 67,000 clones; 65% to 80% are singletons. These data belong to a study of blood T cell repertoires in COVID-19. Overall study context: COVID-19 samples from acute and convalescent phases originated in the United States, Italy and Spain. PBMCs, B-cell-depleted T cells, or T cells were the source of the cDNA or gDNA that made up the material.

The material sequenced was peripheral blood. The chain combines TRBV3-1 (or the pseudogene TRBV3-2) with TRBJ1-2; TRBD1 aligns across 10 bases. The clonotype comes from a human donor in a cohort sampled during active COVID-19. The DNA of the CDR3 is TGTGCCAGCAGCGAGGGACAGGGGAGTGGCTACACCTTC. Its protein product is CASSEGQGSGYTF.